This T cell receptor (beta chain) emerged from a study of CD8+ T cells in alopecia areata (dated by TCRdb to between 2017 and 2018). Regarding the research as a whole: Treated patients were enrolled in an open-label pilot trial of oral tofacitinib at 5 to 10 mg twice daily for moderate-to-severe alopecia areata. For the treated patients, the SALT score, which quantifies what percentage of scalp surface area is affected, served as the measure of disease severity. Clonality in the scalp was compared among normal scalp (n=4), patchy alopecia areata scalp (n=8), and alopecia totalis/universalis scalp (n=8). Human TCRbeta sequencing covered scalp tissue and sorted CD4+ and CD8+ peripheral blood T cells from patchy and totalis/universalis alopecia areata patients and healthy controls. High-throughput TCRbeta sequencing was used to examine T cell clonal expansion in alopecia areata in both the C3H/HeJ mouse model and human patients. Tofacitinib-treated patients had biopsies at baseline and at 4 and 24 weeks of treatment, with a later scalp biopsy in several patients. Patients received tofacitinib for 6 to 18 months and were then followed off drug for 6 months to check for delayed response and recurrence. TCRbeta CDR3 regions were amplified by immunoSEQ multiplex PCR using 35 Vbeta forward and 13 Jbeta reverse primers. RNA was extracted with the PAXgene miRNA kit for fixed scalp, the miRNeasy kit for PBMCs, and the RNeasy kit for mouse skin.

The investigation overall reported the following: Scalp TCR repertoire analysis is complicated because resident alphabeta T cells in normal human skin are also sequenced, whereas mouse skin is dominated by gammadelta T cells. Because the treated cohort was small and had only one nonresponder, larger studies are needed to examine links between baseline CD8+ expansion and response. TCR sequences shared between patients were less clear than in mice, possibly partly because of HLA diversity in the patient population. Many expanded lesional clones persisted in scalp and blood during tofacitinib treatment, which may partly explain relapse after stopping treatment. Tofacitinib significantly lowered scalp clonality and the number of expanded CD8+ clones among the top 100 scalp clones. Compared with normal scalp, lesional scalp had higher clonality and more expanded CD8+ clones, particularly in alopecia totalis/universalis, a pattern that suggests antigenic drive.

In light of the paper, this sample's time point label describes: about four weeks on oral tofacitinib. In light of the paper, this sample's treatment or condition label describes: oral pan-JAK inhibitor, 5-10 mg twice daily. Lesional scalp punch biopsies and peripheral blood were collected from alopecia areata patients. PBMCs were separated by density centrifugation and stained for CD3, CD4 and CD8, after which CD4+ and CD8+ T cells were sorted on a FACSAria. As for this clone: Which antigen it targets is not known. No much larger clone exists at a distance of one base, and base qualities are not known. Other nucleotide sequences in the sample specify the same CDR3.

Library preparation employed the immunoSEQ multiplex PCR assay. For TCR sequencing, RNA was extracted from every sample and reverse transcribed into cDNA to serve as template. First-strand cDNA was synthesized using SuperScript III with a 2:1 mix of oligo-dT and random hexamers. A synthetic immune receptor repertoire was used to gauge amplification bias, and whatever bias remained was removed computationally. The authors' analysis ran thus. After raw reads were preprocessed to remove errors, the CDR3 was defined following IMGT conventions as running from the conserved cysteine to phenylalanine. Clonality was computed by normalizing Shannon entropy by log2 of the number of productive unique TCRs and subtracting the result from 1. Whether scalp clones were CD4 or CD8 was inferred by matching scalp TCRbeta sequences against CD4 and CD8 repertoires sorted from blood. In TCRdb, the immuneACCESS table is reduced to in-frame sequences with V and J assigned. These tables do not hold every clone; where another copy was compared, an unresolved V gene accounts for under half, and the others remain unexplained. V and J calls and clone size follow that table, whereas D and trimming were derived from the DNA. Across this sample there are over 120,000 clones, with nearly 55% seen only once. The top ten clones comprise around 15% of the sample.

Sequences were derived from CD8+ T cells sorted from blood, sampled at week 4, from a patient treated with tofacitinib. This receptor was obtained from a human donor with alopecia areata.

The CDR3 amino acid sequence is: CASSLRIQETQYF. The nucleotide sequence reads TGCGCCAGCAGCTTGCGTATCCAAGAGACCCAGTACTTC. The V gene is TRBV4-1 and the J gene is TRBJ2-5; no D segment can be confidently identified. The CDR3, from cysteine to phenylalanine, totals 13 residues. CDR3 DNA only is kept here, 39 bases in frame from base 1. The junction shows trimming of 5 bases on V and 1 base on J, plus 8 bases between the germline ends. The germline V gene yields MGHRA for CDR1 and YSYEKL for CDR2.